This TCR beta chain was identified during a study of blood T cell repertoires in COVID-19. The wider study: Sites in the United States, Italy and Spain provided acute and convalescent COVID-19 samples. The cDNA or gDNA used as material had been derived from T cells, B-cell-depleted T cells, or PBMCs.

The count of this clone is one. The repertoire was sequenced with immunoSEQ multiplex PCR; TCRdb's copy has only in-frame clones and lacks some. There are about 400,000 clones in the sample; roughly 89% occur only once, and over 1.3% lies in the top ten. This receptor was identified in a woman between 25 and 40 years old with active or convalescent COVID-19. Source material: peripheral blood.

CDR3 sequence (DNA): TGCGCCAGCAGCCAAGCATCCGGGGGGGAGCAGTACTTC. Its protein is CASSQASGGEQYF. The gene calls are TRBV4-1 and TRBJ2-7, with 7 bases fitting TRBD2. Germline loops: CDR1 MGHRA, CDR2 YSYEKL. The CDR3 sequence is 13 residues long. The junction had 4 bases not matched to a gene; V was cut back by 1 base and J by 7 bases.